These T cell receptor beta chains were read from a single sample in a study of T cell responses to AZD1222 COVID-19 vaccine. Produced via immunoSEQ multiplex PCR; TCRdb's table is partial and in-frame only. Of over 150,000 clones in the sample, less than 95% were seen once. The sequencing used peripheral blood, collected on day 0 of AZD1222 vaccination. The receptors were sampled from an adult in good health. CDR3s include the opening cysteine and the closing phenylalanine or tryptophan. D genes are given only for firm matches. A row's size may be missing; if present it is once, few, many or a size class.

D gene: .
J gene: TRBJ2-2
V gene: TRBV9
clone size: .
CDR3 DNA: TGTGCCAGCAGCGTAATGGGCGGGGAGCTGTTTTTT
CDR3 protein: CASSVMGGELFF

D gene: .
J gene: TRBJ1-5
V gene: TRBV7-3
clone size: .
CDR3 DNA: TGTGCCAGCAGCTTATCCTGGAGCAGACCGACACTTAATCAGCCCCAGCATTTT
CDR3 protein: CASSLSWSRPTLNQPQHF

D gene: TRBD1
J gene: TRBJ2-3
V gene: TRBV18
clone size: .
CDR3 DNA: TGTGCCAGCTCACCTTACCCTCGGACAGGTTTAACAGATACGCAGTATTTT
CDR3 protein: CASSPYPRTGLTDTQYF

D gene: TRBD2
J gene: TRBJ2-5
V gene: TRBV19
clone size: .
CDR3 DNA: TGTGCCAGTAGTCACATAGCGGGGGGGCCTGAGACCCAGTACTTC
CDR3 protein: CASSHIAGGPETQYF

D gene: TRBD2
J gene: TRBJ2-3
V gene: TRBV7-3
clone size: .
CDR3 DNA: TGTGCCAGCAGCCCCCCGGGACTAGCGGGGGGGGCGAGCACAGATACGCAGTATTTT
CDR3 protein: CASSPPGLAGGASTDTQYF

D gene: .
J gene: TRBJ1-6
V gene: TRBV28
clone size: .
CDR3 DNA: TGTGCCAGCAGTTTGCAAGCCGGGGGAACCCCAAATTCACCCCTCCACTTT
CDR3 protein: CASSLQAGGTPNSPLHF

D gene: .
J gene: TRBJ1-3
V gene: TRBV6-5
clone size: .
CDR3 DNA: TGTGCCAGCAGTTACTCCCGGGACGGAGGTGGAAACACCATATATTTT
CDR3 protein: CASSYSRDGGGNTIYF

D gene: TRBD2
J gene: TRBJ2-1
V gene: TRBV19
clone size: .
CDR3 DNA: TGTGCCAGTAGTGCCGCGACTAGCGGGGGACTAATAAATGAGCAGTTCTTC
CDR3 protein: CASSAATSGGLINEQFF

D gene: TRBD1
J gene: TRBJ2-7
V gene: TRBV7-3
clone size: once
CDR3 DNA: TGTGCCAGCAGCTTATACCCAGGGGGCAGCTACGAGCAGTACTTC
CDR3 protein: CASSLYPGGSYEQYF

D gene: TRBD1
J gene: TRBJ1-1
V gene: TRBV4-2
clone size: .
CDR3 DNA: TGTGCCAGCAGCCCGCGGGACAGTGCGAACACTGAAGCTTTCTTT
CDR3 protein: CASSPRDSANTEAFF

D gene: TRBD2
J gene: TRBJ2-7
V gene: TRBV30
clone size: .
CDR3 DNA: TGTGCCTGGTCCTCCGGGGGGTCCTCCTACGAGCAGTACTTC
CDR3 protein: CAWSSGGSSYEQYF

D gene: TRBD1
J gene: TRBJ1-1
V gene: TRBV28
clone size: .
CDR3 DNA: TGTGCCAGCACCGGAGACAGGGTGAACACTGAAGCTTTCTTT
CDR3 protein: CASTGDRVNTEAFF

D gene: .
J gene: TRBJ1-1
V gene: TRBV29-1
clone size: once
CDR3 DNA: TGCAGCGTTTACAAGGGGCGCGTTTACCCTGAAGCTTTCTTT
CDR3 protein: CSVYKGRVYPEAFF

D gene: .
J gene: TRBJ1-6
V gene: TRBV15
clone size: .
CDR3 DNA: TGTGCCACCAGCAGACCCGATTCACCCCTCCACTTT
CDR3 protein: CATSRPDSPLHF

D gene: .
J gene: TRBJ2-1
V gene: TRBV18
clone size: .
CDR3 DNA: TGTGCCAGCTCACCCACCAGCTACAATGAGCAGTTCTTC
CDR3 protein: CASSPTSYNEQFF

D gene: .
J gene: TRBJ1-4
V gene: TRBV15
clone size: .
CDR3 DNA: TGTGCCACCAGCAGAGATCCGTTAAGGTTGACTAATGAAAAACTGTTTTTT
CDR3 protein: CATSRDPLRLTNEKLFF

D gene: .
J gene: TRBJ1-5
V gene: TRBV6-2/TRBV6-3
clone size: .
CDR3 DNA: TGTGCCAGCAGTTACTCGGTCCGGGAGGATGAGCCCCAGCATTTT
CDR3 protein: CASSYSVREDEPQHF

D gene: .
J gene: TRBJ2-7
V gene: TRBV27
clone size: .
CDR3 DNA: TGTGCCAGCACTGCAGACGAGTTCCCCTACGAGCAGTACTTC
CDR3 protein: CASTADEFPYEQYF

D gene: .
J gene: TRBJ2-7
V gene: TRBV6-5
clone size: .
CDR3 DNA: TGTGCCAGCAGTTTCGACGTGGGCGGCTACGAGCAGTACTTC
CDR3 protein: CASSFDVGGYEQYF

D gene: .
J gene: TRBJ1-2
V gene: TRBV28
clone size: .
CDR3 DNA: TGTGTTTTTTTTAGACACCTCTTCTATGGCTACACCTTC
CDR3 protein: CVFFRHLFYGYTF

D gene: .
J gene: TRBJ2-7
V gene: TRBV5-1
clone size: .
CDR3 DNA: TGCGCCAGCAGCTTGAGGATTCCCTACGAGCAGTACTTC
CDR3 protein: CASSLRIPYEQYF

D gene: .
J gene: TRBJ1-2
V gene: TRBV18
clone size: .
CDR3 DNA: TGTGCCAGCTCACAATCCGACAAATCCAACTATGGCTACACCTTC
CDR3 protein: CASSQSDKSNYGYTF

D gene: .
J gene: TRBJ1-2
V gene: TRBV10-3
clone size: .
CDR3 DNA: TGTGCCATCAGTGACTCAGGCCTCATAGGTGGCTACACCTTC
CDR3 protein: CAISDSGLIGGYTF

D gene: TRBD1
J gene: TRBJ2-5
V gene: TRBV28
clone size: .
CDR3 DNA: TGTGCCAGCCGGGACAGGGCTTGGGAGACCCAGTACTTC
CDR3 protein: CASRDRAWETQYF

D gene: TRBD2
J gene: TRBJ2-1
V gene: TRBV5-4
clone size: .
CDR3 DNA: TGTGCCAGCAGCTCACTCGGGGGACTAGTAATCTACAATGAGCAGTTCTTC
CDR3 protein: CASSSLGGLVIYNEQFF

D gene: TRBD1
J gene: TRBJ2-7
V gene: TRBV10-3
clone size: .
CDR3 DNA: TGTGCCATCAGTGAGTTTCTGGGACAGAACTACGAGCAGTACTTC
CDR3 protein: CAISEFLGQNYEQYF

D gene: .
J gene: TRBJ2-7
V gene: TRBV9
clone size: .
CDR3 DNA: TGTGCCAGCAGCGTCGAGGGGGGACAGAAGCAGTACTTC
CDR3 protein: CASSVEGGQKQYF

D gene: .
J gene: TRBJ1-6
V gene: TRBV6-1
clone size: .
CDR3 DNA: TGTGCCAGCAGTGAGGAGGGACTCTACTATAATTCACCCCTCCACTTT
CDR3 protein: CASSEEGLYYNSPLHF

D gene: .
J gene: TRBJ1-1
V gene: TRBV11-2
clone size: .
CDR3 DNA: TGTGCCAGCAGCGCGACAGTAACGGACACTGAAGCTTTCTTT
CDR3 protein: CASSATVTDTEAFF

D gene: .
J gene: TRBJ2-7
V gene: TRBV11-3
clone size: .
CDR3 DNA: TGTGCCAGCAGCTTAGACCTGGCGTGGGGGGGCCCTCCTAGCTCCTACGAGCAGTACTTC
CDR3 protein: CASSLDLAWGGPPSSYEQYF

D gene: TRBD1
J gene: TRBJ2-1
V gene: TRBV9
clone size: once
CDR3 DNA: TGTGCCAGCAGCGTAGTGGGACAGGGAGACCGCAATGAGCAGTTCTTC
CDR3 protein: CASSVVGQGDRNEQFF

D gene: TRBD1
J gene: TRBJ2-7
V gene: TRBV10-3
clone size: few
CDR3 DNA: TGTGCCGCCTCGGACAGGGGGAACGAGCAGTACTTC
CDR3 protein: CAASDRGNEQYF

D gene: .
J gene: TRBJ1-1
V gene: TRBV20-1
clone size: .
CDR3 DNA: TGCAGTGCTAGTCCGAGGAACACTGAAGCTTTCTTT
CDR3 protein: CSASPRNTEAFF

D gene: TRBD2
J gene: TRBJ2-7
V gene: TRBV19
clone size: few
CDR3 DNA: TGTGCCAGTAGCCCATCGGGACTAGCTCAAGGCGAGCAGTACTTC
CDR3 protein: CASSPSGLAQGEQYF

D gene: .
J gene: TRBJ1-2
V gene: TRBV7-5
clone size: .
CDR3 DNA: TGTGCCAGAAGCTTAGGAAGACAGGGGGCAGGCTATGGCTACACCTTC
CDR3 protein: CARSLGRQGAGYGYTF

D gene: TRBD1
J gene: TRBJ1-2
V gene: TRBV23-1
clone size: few
CDR3 DNA: TGCGCCAGCAGTCACAGGGGGTGCGGCTACACCTTC
CDR3 protein: CASSHRGCGYTF

D gene: TRBD2
J gene: TRBJ2-5
V gene: TRBV6-6
clone size: .
CDR3 DNA: TGTGCCAGCAGTCCAAGTTGGGCTAGCGGGGGGGCCGGGTCGGAGACCCAGTACTTC
CDR3 protein: CASSPSWASGGAGSETQYF